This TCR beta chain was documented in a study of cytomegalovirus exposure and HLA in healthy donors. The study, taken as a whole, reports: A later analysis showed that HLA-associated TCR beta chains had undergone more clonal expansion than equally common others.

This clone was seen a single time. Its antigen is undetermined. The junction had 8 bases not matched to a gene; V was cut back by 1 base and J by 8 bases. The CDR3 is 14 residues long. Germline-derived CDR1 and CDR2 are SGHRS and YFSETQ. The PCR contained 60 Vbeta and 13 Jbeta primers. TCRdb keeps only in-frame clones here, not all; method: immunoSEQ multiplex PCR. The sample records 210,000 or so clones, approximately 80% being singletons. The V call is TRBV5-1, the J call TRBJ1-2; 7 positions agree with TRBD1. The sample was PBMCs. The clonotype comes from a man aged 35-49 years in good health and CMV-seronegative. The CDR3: CASSLSETGLGYTF. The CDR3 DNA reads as TGCGCCAGCAGCTTGTCCGAGACAGGGTTAGGCTACACCTTC.